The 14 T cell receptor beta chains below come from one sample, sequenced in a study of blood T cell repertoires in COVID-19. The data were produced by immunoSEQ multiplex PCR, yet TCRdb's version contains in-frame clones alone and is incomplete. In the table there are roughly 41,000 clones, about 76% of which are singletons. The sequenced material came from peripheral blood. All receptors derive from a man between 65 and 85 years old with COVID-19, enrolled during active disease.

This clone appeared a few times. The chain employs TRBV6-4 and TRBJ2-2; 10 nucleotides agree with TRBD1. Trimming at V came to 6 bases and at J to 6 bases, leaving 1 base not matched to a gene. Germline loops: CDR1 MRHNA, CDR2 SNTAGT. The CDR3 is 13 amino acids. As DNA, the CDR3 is TGTGCCAGCAGAGGACAGGGGGCCGGGGAGCTGTTTTTT. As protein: CASRGQGAGELFF.

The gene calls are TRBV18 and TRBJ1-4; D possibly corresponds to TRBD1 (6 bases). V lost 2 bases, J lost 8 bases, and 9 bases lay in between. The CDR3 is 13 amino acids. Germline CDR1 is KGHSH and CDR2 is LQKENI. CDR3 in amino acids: CASSPGQREKLFF. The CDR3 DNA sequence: TGTGCCAGCTCACCAGGACAGAGGGAAAAACTGTTTTTT. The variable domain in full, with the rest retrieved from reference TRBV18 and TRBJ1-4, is NAGVMQNPRHLVRRRGQEARLRCSPMKGHSHVYWYRQLPEEGLKFMVYLQKENIIDESGMPKERFSAEFPKEGPSILRIQQVVRGDSAAYFCASSPGQREKLFFGSGTQLSVL.

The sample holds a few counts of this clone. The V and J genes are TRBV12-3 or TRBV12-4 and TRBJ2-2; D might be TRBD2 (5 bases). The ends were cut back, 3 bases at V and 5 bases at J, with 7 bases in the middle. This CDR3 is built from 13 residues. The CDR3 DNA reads TGTGCCAGCAGTTTCGTAGCGACCGGGGAGCTGTTTTTT. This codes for CASSFVATGELFF.

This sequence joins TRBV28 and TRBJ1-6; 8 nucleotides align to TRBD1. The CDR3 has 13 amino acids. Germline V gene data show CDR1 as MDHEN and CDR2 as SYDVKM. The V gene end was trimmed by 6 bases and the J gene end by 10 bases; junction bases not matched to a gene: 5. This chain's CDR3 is CASRGQGRSPLHF. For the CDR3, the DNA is TGTGCCAGCAGAGGACAGGGTCGGTCACCCCTCCACTTT. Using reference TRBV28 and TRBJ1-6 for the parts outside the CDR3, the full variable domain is DVKVTQSSRYLVKRTGEKVFLECVQDMDHENMFWYRQDPGLGLRLIYFSYDVKMKEKGDIPEGYSVSREKKERFSLILESASTNQTSMYLCASRGQGRSPLHFGNGTRLTVT.

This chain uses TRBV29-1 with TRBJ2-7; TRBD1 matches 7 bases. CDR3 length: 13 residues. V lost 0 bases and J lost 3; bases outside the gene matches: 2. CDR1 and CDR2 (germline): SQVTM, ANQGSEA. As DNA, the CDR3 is TGCAGCGTTGAAGACTGGGACAGCTACGAGCAGTACTTC. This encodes CSVEDWDSYEQYF.

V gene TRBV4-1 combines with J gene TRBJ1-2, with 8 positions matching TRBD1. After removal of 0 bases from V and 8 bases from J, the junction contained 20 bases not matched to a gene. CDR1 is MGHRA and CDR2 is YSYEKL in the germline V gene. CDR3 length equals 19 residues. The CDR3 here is CASSQDRVLRGLGRGGYTF. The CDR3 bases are TGCGCCAGCAGCCAAGACCGAGTCCTCAGGGGGCTTGGTCGAGGCGGCTACACCTTC.

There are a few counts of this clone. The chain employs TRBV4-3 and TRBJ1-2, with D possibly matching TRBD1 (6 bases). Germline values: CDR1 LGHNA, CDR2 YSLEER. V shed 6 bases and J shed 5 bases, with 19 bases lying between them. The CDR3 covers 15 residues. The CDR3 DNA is TGCGCCAGCAGTCGGGCTGGACAGACTGAGTATGGCTACACCTTC. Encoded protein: CASSRAGQTEYGYTF.

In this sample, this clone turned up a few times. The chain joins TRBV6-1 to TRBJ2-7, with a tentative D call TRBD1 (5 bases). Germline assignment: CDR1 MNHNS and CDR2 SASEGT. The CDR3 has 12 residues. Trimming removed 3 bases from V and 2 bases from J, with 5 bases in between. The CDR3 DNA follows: TGTGCCAGCAGTGACAGGGCCTACGAGCAGTACTTC. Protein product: CASSDRAYEQYF.

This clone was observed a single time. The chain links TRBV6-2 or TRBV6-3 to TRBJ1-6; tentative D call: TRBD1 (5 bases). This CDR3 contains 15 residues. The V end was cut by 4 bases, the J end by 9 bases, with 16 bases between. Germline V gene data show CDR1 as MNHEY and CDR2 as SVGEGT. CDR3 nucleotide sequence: TGTGCCAGCAGTTCGGCGACTCTAAGGGGTTCACCCCTCCACTTT. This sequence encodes CASSSATLRGSPLHF.

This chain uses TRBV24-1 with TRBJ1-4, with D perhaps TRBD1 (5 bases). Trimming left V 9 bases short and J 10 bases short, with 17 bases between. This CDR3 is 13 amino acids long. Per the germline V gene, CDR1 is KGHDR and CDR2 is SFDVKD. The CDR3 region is CATRGGAEGKLFF. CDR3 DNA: TGTGCCACCCGGGGCGGGGCTGAGGGAAAACTGTTTTTT.

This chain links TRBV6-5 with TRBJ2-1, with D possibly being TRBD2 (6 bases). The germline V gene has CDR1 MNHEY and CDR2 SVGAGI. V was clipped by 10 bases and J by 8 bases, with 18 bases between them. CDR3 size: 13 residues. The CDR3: CAMRGDLIDEQFF. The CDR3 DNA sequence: TGTGCCATGCGGGGTGACCTTATCGATGAGCAGTTCTTC.

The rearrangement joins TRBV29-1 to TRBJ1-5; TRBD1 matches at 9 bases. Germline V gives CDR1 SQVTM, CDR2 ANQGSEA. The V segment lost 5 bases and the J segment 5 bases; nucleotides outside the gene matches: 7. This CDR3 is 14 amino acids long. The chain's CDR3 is CSVKGTGNDQPQHF. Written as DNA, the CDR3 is TGCAGCGTTAAGGGGACAGGGAACGATCAGCCCCAGCATTTT.

The CDR3 region has the DNA TGTGCCAGCAGCAAAGCGGCCGGGTCCTCGGTTCAGCCCCAGCATTTT. Its protein product is CASSKAAGSSVQPQHF. The V call is TRBV21-1, the J call TRBJ1-5. TRBV21-1 is annotated as a pseudogene. The CDR3 is 16 amino acids.

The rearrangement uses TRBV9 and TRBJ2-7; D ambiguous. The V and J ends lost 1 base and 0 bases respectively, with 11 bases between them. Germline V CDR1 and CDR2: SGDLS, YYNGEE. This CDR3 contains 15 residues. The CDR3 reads CASSVSSSSSYEQYF. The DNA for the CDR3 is TGTGCCAGCAGCGTAAGTTCTAGTAGCTCCTACGAGCAGTACTTC.